This record covers a single T cell receptor beta chain. Its target is not known. Relative to the germline gene, one junction end is altered; a read error may explain this. This entry comes from a study of T-cell memory formation after mild COVID-19. The wider study: TCR clusters mostly belonged to single donors.

Study-wide findings and caveats: Chiefly within CM and EM were the contracting CD4+ clones; CD8+ ones were within EMRA.

In TCRdb, the 5' RACE reads were re-called with MiXCR into one record per CDR3 protein. Of hundreds of thousands of distinct CDR3 sequences detected, about a sixth appear once; the ten largest clones hold around 11%. CDR1 is SEHNR, CDR2 FQNEAQ, per germline (reference sequence). The CDR3 sequence is 13 residues long. The genes are TRBV7-9 and TRBJ1-3; 9 nucleotides align to TRBD1. The sample taken for sequencing was PBMCs or a T cell subset sorted from them (not recorded which). This receptor was identified in an adult woman who had mild COVID-19 (a few samples of this study predate the infection). Cell type and time point are not known. CDR3 protein: CASCRDREPLTHF. The CDR3 DNA sequence: TGTGCCAGCTGCCGGGACAGGGAGCCCCTTACGCATTTT. Looking up the rest from reference TRBV7-9 and TRBJ1-3 gives the full variable domain: DTGVSQNPRHKITKRGQNVTFRCDPISEHNRLYWYRQTLGQGPEFLTYFQNEAQLEKSRLLSDRFSAERPKGSFSTLEIQRTEQGDSAMYLCASCRDREPLTHFGEGSWLTVV.